This TCR beta chain came from a study of T cell responses to AZD1222 COVID-19 vaccine. Clones were sequenced by immunoSEQ multiplex PCR, and TCRdb holds only the in-frame ones, with some missing. The sample lists approximately 110,000 clones; about 87% were seen once. Remarks on this clone: The antigen remains undetermined.

Overall study findings and caveats: The reported proportion of spike-specific TCRs targeting unmutated variant regions was nearly half.

The CDR3 has 12 amino acids. Between the trimmed V and J ends, which lost 8 bases and 8 bases, there was a span of 15 bases. CDR1 and CDR2 from the germline V gene are MGHDK and SYGVNS. This rearrangement joins TRBV25-1 to TRBJ1-2; TRBD1 might be the D (6 bases). This receptor was taken from an adult in good health. This sample comprised peripheral blood, obtained on day 0 of AZD1222 vaccination. The CDR3: CASRKGGEGYTF. The CDR3 coding sequence is TGTGCCAGCCGAAAAGGGGGGGAGGGCTACACCTTC.